One and the same sample provided the 21 T cell receptor beta chains below, sequenced in a study of human versus mouse CDR3 diversity and MHC coevolution. Measured with immunoSEQ multiplex PCR; TCRdb has only the in-frame clones, and not every one. The sample includes over 60,000 clones, less than 95% of them seen just once. The sequencing sample was made of naive CD4+ T cells from blood. Specified subset: CD45RO-negative CD62L-positive naive CD4 T cells. Receptors were obtained from a person aged 25 to 69 in good health.

This sequence joins TRBV15 and TRBJ1-5, with D possibly being TRBD1 (6 bases). Trimming shortened V by 8 bases and J by 0 bases, and 20 bases separated the two germline ends. This CDR3 contains 17 residues. From germline, CDR1 is LNHNV and CDR2 YYDKDF (reference sequence). CDR3 nucleotide sequence: TGTGCCACCCATACAGGGCAGCCTGCATATAGCAATCAGCCCCAGCATTTT. It specifies CATHTGQPAYSNQPQHF.

The V call is TRBV5-1, the J call TRBJ2-5; 7 bases map to TRBD1. The CDR3 contains 14 residues. Germline values: CDR1 SGHRS, CDR2 YFSETQ. The V gene end was trimmed by 7 bases and the J gene end by 2 bases; junction bases not matched to a gene: 8. The CDR3 loop is CASGIGGEQETQYF. The CDR3 region has the DNA TGCGCCAGCGGAATAGGGGGCGAACAAGAGACCCAGTACTTC. Full variable domain (outside the CDR3, taken from reference TRBV5-1 and TRBJ2-5): KAGVTQTPRYLIKTRGQQVTLSCSPISGHRSVSWYQQTPGQGLQFLFEYFSETQRNKGNFPGRFSGRQFSNSRSEMNVSTLELGDSALYLCASGIGGEQETQYFGPGTRLLVL.

The chain couples TRBV28 to TRBJ1-1; D remains ambiguous. This CDR3 region has 15 residues. V lost 6 bases, J lost 1 base, and 15 bases lay in between. Germline CDR1 and CDR2: MDHEN and SYDVKM. Here the CDR3 DNA reads TGTGCCAGCAGAGCCCCCGGGGATTGGAACACTGAAGCTTTCTTT. It yields the protein CASRAPGDWNTEAFF.

The rearrangement joins TRBV7-8 to TRBJ2-1, with TRBD2 matching 12 bases. CDR3 length: 16 amino acids. Germline CDR1 is SGHVS and CDR2 is FQNEAQ. The V gene end was trimmed by 4 bases and the J gene end by 7 bases; junction bases not matched to a gene: 8. This CDR3 reads CASSSSRLAGGNEQFF. As DNA, the CDR3 is TGTGCCAGCAGCTCTAGTAGGCTAGCGGGAGGGAATGAGCAGTTCTTC.

The V gene is TRBV27, the J gene TRBJ2-2; 12 bases line up with TRBD1. Germline V gene sequence: CDR1 MNHEY, CDR2 SMNVEV (reference sequence). Trimming at V came to 4 bases and at J to 7 bases, leaving 4 bases not matched to a gene. CDR3 length: 15 amino acids. As DNA, the CDR3 is TGTGCCAGCAGTTCGGGACAGGGGGCGTTCGGGGAGCTGTTTTTT. Encoded protein: CASSSGQGAFGELFF.

The chain uses TRBV5-1 and TRBJ2-3; 8 nucleotides line up with TRBD1. V was clipped by 2 bases and J by 4 bases; unmatched bases: 9. Germline CDR1 is SGHRS and CDR2 is YFSETQ. The CDR3 spans 16 residues. The CDR3, as DNA: TGCGCCAGCAGCTTTTTTGGACAGGGAGGTGCAGATACGCAGTATTTT. Its protein is CASSFFGQGGADTQYF.

This clone showed up just once. The chain recombines TRBV30 with TRBJ2-7; 7 bases align to TRBD2. With V trimmed by 5 bases and J by 9 bases, 7 bases remained unmatched. Germline V gene sequence: CDR1 GTSNPN, CDR2 SVGIG (reference sequence). The CDR3 extends over 11 amino acids. CDR3 sequence: CAWDTGGWQYF. DNA for the CDR3: TGTGCCTGGGATACGGGAGGTTGGCAGTACTTC. The whole variable domain, remainder taken from reference TRBV30 and TRBJ2-7, is SQTIHQWPATLVQPVGSPLSLECTVEGTSNPNLYWYRQAAGRGLQLLFYSVGIGQISSEVPQNLSASRPQDRQFILSSKKLLLSDSGFYLCAWDTGGWQYFGPGTRLTVT.

Of note for this clone: At the DNA level, this CDR3 is encoded by other sequences in the same sample as well. The rearrangement links TRBV9 to TRBJ1-2, with D perhaps TRBD1 (5 bases). V lost 0 bases to trimming and J lost 4 bases, with 10 bases between them. Germline CDR1 and CDR2: SGDLS and YYNGEE. The CDR3 sequence is 14 residues long. For the CDR3, the DNA is TGTGCCAGCAGCGTAGGGGGAGGGGCCTATGGCTACACCTTC. Amino acid sequence: CASSVGGGAYGYTF.

The chain carries TRBV9 and TRBJ1-5; D may be TRBD1 (5 bases). Per the germline V gene, CDR1 is SGDLS and CDR2 is YYNGEE. The CDR3 has 14 amino acids. Trimming removed 0 bases at V and 5 bases at J, with 9 bases between. The CDR3 loop reads CASSVDPGHQPQHF. CDR3 nucleotides: TGTGCCAGCAGCGTAGATCCAGGGCATCAGCCCCAGCATTTT.

The chain carries TRBV19 and TRBJ1-1, with 8 nucleotides matching TRBD1. V lost 5 bases to trimming and J lost 0 bases; unmatched junction nucleotides: 11. The germline CDR1 and CDR2 sequences are LNHDA and SQIVND (reference sequence). CDR3 length equals 17 residues. The CDR3 DNA sequence: TGTGCCAGTAGTGGACAGGGAGGCAATTTTCTGAACACTGAAGCTTTCTTT. Translation gives CASSGQGGNFLNTEAFF.

The rearrangement links TRBV19 to TRBJ2-2; possible D gene TRBD1, 6 bases. This CDR3 has 13 residues. Germline CDR1 LNHDA, CDR2 SQIVND (reference sequence). Trimming stripped 10 bases from V and 4 bases from J, with 13 bases between. For the CDR3, the DNA is TGTGCCACCGGAAACAGGGTCACCGGGGAGCTGTTTTTT. Protein: CATGNRVTGELFF.

V usage is TRBV6-6 and J usage is TRBJ1-2, with D perhaps TRBD1 (6 bases). V lost 6 bases to trimming and J lost 4 bases, with 18 bases between them. Germline-derived CDR1 and CDR2 are MNHNY and SVGAGI (reference sequence). The CDR3 runs to 15 residues. The CDR3 sequence is CASRPPGHPSYGYTF. The CDR3 DNA follows: TGTGCCAGCAGGCCCCCGGGACACCCTAGCTATGGCTACACCTTC.

This clone was observed a single time. The genes are TRBV30 and TRBJ2-3, with a possible D match to TRBD1 (6 bases). Germline CDR1 is GTSNPN and CDR2 is SVGIG (reference sequence). CDR3 length: 13 residues. V shed 5 bases and J shed 2 bases, with 11 bases lying between them. Here the CDR3 DNA reads TGTGCCTGGGGACAGCAGTCCACAGATACGCAGTATTTT. Protein: CAWGQQSTDTQYF.

This chain links TRBV7-2 with TRBJ2-2; D gene uncertain. V was cut by 0 bases and J by 10 bases, with 15 bases left in between. The CDR3 loop spans 15 amino acids. Germline CDR1 reads SGHTA; CDR2 reads FQGNSA. CDR3: CASSLAGNRDKELFF. CDR3 in DNA: TGTGCCAGCAGCTTAGCGGGCAATCGCGACAAGGAGCTGTTTTTT.

This clone appeared a single time. The chain carries TRBV28 and TRBJ2-3; 13 bases agree with TRBD2. V was clipped by 5 bases and J by 1 base; unmatched bases: 3. The CDR3 has 16 residues. The germline V gene has CDR1 MDHEN and CDR2 SYDVKM. Written as DNA, the CDR3 is TGTGCCAGCAGTCTCGGACTAGCGGGGGGCACAGATACGCAGTATTTT. This encodes CASSLGLAGGTDTQYF.

The rearrangement uses TRBV11-2 and TRBJ2-5; 7 bases agree with TRBD1. The CDR3 is 18 amino acids. In germline, CDR1 is SGHAT, CDR2 FQNNGV. V gave up 2 bases and J gave up 7 bases; unmatched junction bases: 19. The DNA of the CDR3 is TGTGCCAGCAGCTTAAAGTACGGGACAGTGGCCCACATAAGGACCCAGTACTTC. Translating it yields CASSLKYGTVAHIRTQYF.

The V gene is TRBV7-2, the J gene TRBJ1-5, with no clear D. Germline V lookup: CDR1 SGHTA, CDR2 FQGNSA. V was cut by 1 base and J by 3 bases, with 7 bases left in between. This CDR3 contains 14 residues. CDR3 bases: TGTGCCAGCAGCTTAGGACGGGTCAATCAGCCCCAGCATTTT. It encodes CASSLGRVNQPQHF.

The chain employs TRBV19 and TRBJ1-1; TRBD1 is a possible D gene (5 bases). Germline V gene data show CDR1 as LNHDA and CDR2 as SQIVND (reference sequence). V lost 4 bases to trimming and J lost 3 bases, with 15 bases between them. The CDR3 length is 15 residues. The CDR3 protein is CASSTAWGGYTEAFF. As DNA, the CDR3 is TGTGCCAGTAGTACCGCTTGGGGGGGGTACACTGAAGCTTTCTTT.

CDR3 sequence: CAWSRDYTEQYF. The CDR3 bases are TGTGCCTGGAGCAGGGACTATACCGAGCAGTACTTC. The chain couples TRBV30 to TRBJ2-7; 7 bases map to TRBD2. Germline loops: CDR1 GTSNPN, CDR2 SVGIG (reference sequence). The ends lost 3 bases at V and 6 bases at J; junction bases unmatched: 5. CDR3 length equals 12 residues.

The gene calls are TRBV10-1 and TRBJ1-2; 9 positions agree with TRBD1. The ends lost 2 bases at V and 5 bases at J; junction bases unmatched: 0. The CDR3 runs to 13 residues. Germline V gene data show CDR1 as WNHNN and CDR2 as SYGVQD (reference sequence). The CDR3 sequence is CASSEGQGYGYTF. CDR3 coding DNA: TGCGCCAGCAGTGAGGGACAGGGGTATGGCTACACCTTC.

The chain carries TRBV19 and TRBJ1-2; 7 bases line up with TRBD1. With V trimmed by 6 bases and J by 7 bases, 8 bases remained unmatched. Germline V gene data show CDR1 as LNHDA and CDR2 as SQIVND (reference sequence). This CDR3 region has 13 residues. The CDR3 protein is CASSLTGVGGYTF. The DNA for the CDR3 is TGTGCCAGTAGCCTTACAGGGGTTGGTGGCTACACCTTC.